This is a list of T cell receptor beta chains from one sample in a study of blood T cells in healthy people across ages. TCRdb passed the 5' RACE reads through MiXCR, listing each CDR3 protein once. The sample has 550,000 to 600,000 distinct CDR3 sequences, roughly 29% seen once. The source material was blood. These receptors all come from a woman aged 70-85 years in good health. CDR3s include the opening cysteine and the closing phenylalanine or tryptophan. A D gene is named only where the DNA matches it firmly. Only some rows state a clone size, as once, few, many or a class for expanded clones.

TRBJ1-2	TRBD1	few	TRBV29-1	CSVEVVGQGPGYTF	TGCAGCGTTGAAGTAGTGGGACAGGGTCCTGGCTACACCTTC
TRBJ1-2	TRBD1	NA	TRBV5-1	CASSPRTGANYGYTF	TGCGCCAGCAGCCCCCGGACAGGGGCTAACTATGGCTACACCTTC
TRBJ2-1	NA	few	TRBV4-2	CASSQSGTRSYNEQFF	TGTGCCAGCAGCCAAAGTGGGACCCGCTCCTACAATGAGCAGTTCTTC
TRBJ2-5	NA	NA	TRBV7-6	CASSWDFQETQYF	TGTGCCAGCAGCTGGGACTTCCAAGAGACCCAGTACTTC
TRBJ1-1	NA	few	TRBV5-1	CASSALGAGAYGEAFF	TGCGCCAGCAGCGCCCTGGGGGCTGGAGCGTATGGTGAAGCTTTCTTT
TRBJ2-7	TRBD1	NA	TRBV5-1	CASRRDRENEQYF	TGCGCCAGCAGGAGGGACAGGGAGAACGAGCAGTACTTC
TRBJ2-5	TRBD1	NA	TRBV7-2	CACSSTGTGQETQYF	TGTGCCTGCAGCTCGACCGGGACAGGCCAAGAGACCCAGTACTTC
TRBJ2-3	TRBD2	NA	TRBV15	CATSRVGLGRVPDTQYF	TGTGCCACCAGCAGAGTGGGACTCGGGAGGGTTCCAGATACGCAGTATTTT
TRBJ2-1	NA	many	TRBV5-1	CASSWDGTRGYNEQFF	TGCGCCAGCAGCTGGGACGGGACTCGAGGGTACAATGAGCAGTTCTTC
TRBJ1-1	NA	NA	TRBV5-1	CASSHLSGTTEAFF	TGCGCCAGTAGCCACCTGTCGGGTACGACTGAAGCTTTCTTT
TRBJ2-1	NA	few	TRBV10-3	CAISDPSRGPKRLNEQFF	TGTGCCATCAGCGACCCGTCCCGGGGTCCGAAGAGGCTTAATGAGCAGTTCTTC
TRBJ2-7	NA	few	TRBV29-1	CSARHSKEQYF	TGCAGCGCCCGACACAGCAAAGAGCAGTACTTC
TRBJ1-2	NA	NA	TRBV4-3	CASSQDMAGRGYTF	TGCGCCAGCAGCCAAGATATGGCAGGGCGCGGCTACACCTTC
TRBJ2-3	NA	NA	TRBV20-1	CSASSLYRTSTDTQYF	TGCAGTGCTAGTTCCCTGTACAGAACTAGCACAGATACGCAGTATTTT
TRBJ2-1	TRBD2	NA	TRBV20-1	CSARDRLAGALSYNEQFF	TGCAGTGCTAGAGATCGACTAGCGGGGGCCCTCTCCTACAATGAGCAGTTCTTC
TRBJ2-5	NA	many	TRBV7-2	CASSLDRAETQYF	TGTGCCAGCAGCTTAGACAGGGCAGAGACCCAGTACTTC
TRBJ2-5	NA	NA	TRBV11-2	CASSNDWVGNQETQYF	TGTGCCAGCAGCAATGACTGGGTAGGAAACCAAGAGACCCAGTACTTC
TRBJ2-6	NA	NA	TRBV6-2/TRBV6-3	CASMVDSGANVLTF	TGTGCCAGCATGGTAGACTCTGGGGCCAACGTCCTGACTTTC
TRBJ2-3	TRBD1	NA	TRBV3-1	CASSRSGQGATDTQYF	TGTGCCAGCAGCCGATCGGGACAGGGGGCTACGGATACGCAGTATTTT
TRBJ2-3	TRBD2	NA	TRBV7-6	CASTPGLAGGQSDTQYF	TGTGCCAGCACCCCCGGACTAGCGGGGGGGCAATCGGATACGCAGTATTTT
TRBJ2-2	NA	NA	TRBV24-1	CATSDPPFAGVAGELFF	TGTGCCACCAGTGACCCCCCCTTTGCCGGGGTAGCCGGGGAGCTGTTTTTT
TRBJ2-2	NA	few	TRBV6-5	CASRSGTGELFF	TGTGCCAGCAGGAGTGGCACCGGGGAGCTGTTTTTT
TRBJ2-5	TRBD2	NA	TRBV15	CATSRLAGEETQYF	TGTGCCACCAGCAGACTAGCGGGGGAAGAGACCCAGTACTTC
TRBJ1-1	NA	NA	TRBV7-9	CASSPPRGIGTEAFF	TGTGCCAGCAGCCCACCCAGGGGTATCGGCACTGAAGCTTTCTTT
TRBJ1-2	NA	NA	TRBV3-1	CASSQDLERYGYTF	TGTGCCAGCAGCCAAGATCTTGAGAGGTATGGCTACACCTTC
TRBJ1-1	TRBD1	NA	TRBV12-3/TRBV12-4	CASTPDRGRQGTEAFF	TGCGCCAGCACCCCGGACAGGGGGCGCCAGGGCACTGAAGCTTTCTTT
TRBJ1-2	NA	few	TRBV10-3	CAVSENGANYGYTF	TGTGCCGTCAGTGAGAACGGAGCTAACTATGGCTACACCTTC
TRBJ2-3	NA	NA	TRBV7-2	CASSLALFDTQYF	TGTGCCAGCAGCTTAGCGCTTTTTGATACGCAGTATTTT
TRBJ2-2	NA	NA	TRBV29-1	CSVHLPGELFF	TGCAGCGTTCATTTGCCCGGGGAGCTGTTTTTT
TRBJ2-3	TRBD2	NA	TRBV7-3	CASSLKRGDTQYF	TGTGCCAGCAGCTTGAAGCGGGGAGATACGCAGTATTTT
TRBJ2-7	NA	many	TRBV9	CASSVGRGSYEQYF	TGTGCCAGCAGCGTTGGACGGGGATCCTACGAGCAGTACTTC
TRBJ2-7	NA	NA	TRBV5-6	CASRSENRYYEQYF	TGTGCCAGCAGGTCGGAGAACAGATACTACGAGCAGTACTTC
TRBJ1-5	TRBD1	many	TRBV3-1	CASSNRGGNQPQHF	TGTGCCAGCAGTAACAGGGGGGGCAATCAGCCCCAGCATTTT
TRBJ2-3	NA	NA	TRBV11-2	CASSLGQTSTDTQYF	TGTGCCAGCAGCTTAGGGCAGACTAGCACAGATACGCAGTATTTT
TRBJ2-3	TRBD2	NA	TRBV18	CASSPGTSGGFAQYF	TGTGCCAGCTCACCCGGGACTAGCGGGGGATTCGCGCAGTATTTT
TRBJ2-1	NA	few	TRBV20-1	CSAEGIERNEQFF	TGCAGTGCCGAAGGGATAGAACGCAATGAGCAGTTCTTC
TRBJ1-2	NA	few	TRBV29-1	CSVRLAGLGYTF	TGCAGCGTACGTCTCGCAGGATTAGGCTACACCTTC
TRBJ1-2	TRBD1	NA	TRBV4-3	CASSQGQGADGYTF	TGCGCCAGCAGCCAAGGACAGGGGGCGGATGGCTACACCTTC
TRBJ2-5	TRBD2	NA	TRBV2	CASSGRGGRDETQYF	TGTGCCAGCAGTGGACGGGGGGGCCGTGACGAGACCCAGTACTTC
TRBJ2-6	NA	few	TRBV2	CASSADGANGANVLTF	TGTGCCAGCAGTGCGGACGGAGCAAATGGGGCCAACGTCCTGACTTTC
TRBJ1-2	TRBD1	NA	TRBV7-2	CASSTRTGESGYTF	TGTGCCAGCAGCACGAGGACAGGGGAGAGTGGCTACACCTTC
TRBJ2-6	TRBD2	NA	TRBV20-1	CSARTSGGPSGANVPTF	TGCAGTGCCCGCACTAGCGGGGGTCCCTCTGGGGCCAACGTCCCGACTTTC
TRBJ2-1	TRBD2	few	TRBV12-5	CASGLVRGLAGGSSYNEQFF	TGTGCTAGTGGTTTGGTACGGGGACTAGCGGGGGGGAGCTCCTACAATGAGCAGTTCTTC
TRBJ1-1	NA	few	TRBV7-2	CASSLGSHTEAFF	TGTGCCAGCAGCTTAGGTTCCCACACTGAAGCTTTCTTT
TRBJ1-1	NA	few	TRBV20-1	CSALRLGLTEAFF	TGCAGTGCCCTTCGTTTGGGTCTCACTGAAGCTTTCTTT
TRBJ2-5	TRBD1	NA	TRBV5-6	CASSSVGQGATQYF	TGTGCCAGCAGCTCGGTGGGACAGGGAGCGACCCAGTACTTC
TRBJ2-1	NA	NA	TRBV29-1	CSVESLYEQFF	TGCAGCGTTGAAAGCTTGTATGAGCAGTTCTTC
TRBJ2-2	TRBD2	NA	TRBV6-2/TRBV6-3	CASSGTSGAVSGELFF	TGTGCCAGCAGTGGGACTAGCGGTGCGGTCTCCGGGGAGCTGTTTTTT